This TCR beta chain was identified during a study of blood T cell repertoires in COVID-19. As for the study in general: The United States, Italy and Spain were the sources of the acute and convalescent COVID-19 samples. Sources were T cells, B-cell-depleted T cells, or PBMCs; the material itself was cDNA or gDNA.

V shed 2 bases and J shed 2 bases, with 8 bases lying between them. Germline CDR1 SGDLS, CDR2 YYNGEE. This CDR3 comprises 14 residues. Under the authors' procedure: Counts of nucleated cells, estimated from reference gene primer amplification, were obtained. This table comes from immunoSEQ multiplex PCR, and its TCRdb copy is limited to in-frame clones, with some not included. That table supplies the V and J calls and clone size; D and trimming were determined from the DNA. This table has around 180,000 clones, roughly nine tenths appearing once. Sample: peripheral blood. The chain couples TRBV9 to TRBJ2-1, with D possibly matching TRBD2 (6 bases). The receptor was derived from a man between 70 and 80 years old with active or convalescent COVID-19. The CDR3 here is CASSVRGTYNEQFF. CDR3 sequence (DNA): TGTGCCAGCAGCGTGCGGGGTACCTACAATGAGCAGTTCTTC.